There are a few counts of the clone carrying this T cell receptor (beta chain). Its antigen is undetermined. The data were taken from a study of blood T cells in healthy people across ages. Study results and caveats: Age brought a roughly linear fall in TCR beta diversity measured per million T cells. PBMC samples, being unsorted, prevented any conclusive comparison of naive and antigen-experienced cells.

The V and J ends lost 6 bases and 0 bases respectively, with 21 bases between them. CDR3 length: 19 residues. Germline V gene sequence: CDR1 MNHEY, CDR2 SMNVEV (reference sequence). Whenever a sample was processed, at least 6 million PBMCs were isolated. Then a second PCR, running roughly 7 to 11 cycles, was carried out with a sample-barcoded 5' primer and a J-beta primer mix. TCRdb redid the calling of the 5' RACE reads with MiXCR, one entry per CDR3 protein. The table includes 1 million or so distinct CDR3 sequences, under 45% detected once. J is TRBJ2-6 and V is TRBV27, with TRBD1 as a possible D gene (5 bases). This TCR was recovered from an older woman in good health. Sequenced sample: blood. The CDR3 DNA reads TGTGCCAGCAGCAGCCAAACAGGTCTACCCTTCTCTGGGGCCAACGTCCTGACTTTC. It translates to CASSSQTGLPFSGANVLTF.